This is a list of T cell receptor beta chains from one sample in a study of blood T cell repertoires in COVID-19. Produced via immunoSEQ multiplex PCR; TCRdb's table is partial and in-frame only. This table has about 300,000 clones, about 90% appearing once. Sample: PBMCs or T cells enriched from blood (not recorded which). These TCRs come from a woman between 45 and 65 years old who had been exposed to COVID-19. The CDR3 runs from the conserved cysteine through the conserved F or W. D genes are given only for firm matches. Only some rows state a clone size, as once, few, many or a class for expanded clones.

v_call,j_call,cdr3_length,d_call,clone_size,cdr3_aa,cdr3_nt
TRBV27,TRBJ1-5,13,-,-,CASSFRVDQPQHF,TGTGCCAGCAGTTTCAGGGTAGATCAGCCCCAGCATTTT
TRBV7-2,TRBJ2-2,15,-,-,CASSFTGSGFGELFF,TGTGCCAGCAGCTTTACAGGGTCGGGTTTCGGGGAGCTGTTTTTT
TRBV30,TRBJ1-5,14,TRBD1,-,CAWSGGQFLQPQHF,TGTGCCTGGAGTGGGGGACAGTTCCTACAGCCCCAGCATTTT
TRBV5-1,TRBJ2-7,14,-,-,CASSLAPKSYEQYF,TGCGCCAGCAGCTTGGCCCCCAAATCCTACGAGCAGTACTTC
TRBV5-6,TRBJ2-5,13,-,once,CASSFGTEETQYF,TGTGCCAGCAGCTTTGGTACTGAGGAGACCCAGTACTTC
TRBV27,TRBJ1-1,14,TRBD1,-,CASSKDRENTEAFF,TGTGCCAGCAGTAAGGACAGGGAGAACACTGAAGCTTTCTTT
TRBV28,TRBJ1-2,15,TRBD1,-,CASSLWGTGGNGYTF,TGTGCCAGCAGTTTATGGGGGACAGGGGGCAATGGCTACACCTTC
TRBV19,TRBJ2-1,11,-,-,CASEIYNEQFF,TGTGCCAGTGAGATTTACAATGAGCAGTTCTTC
TRBV15,TRBJ1-4,15,TRBD1,-,CATSRGTGVNEKLFF,TGTGCCACCAGCAGAGGGACAGGGGTAAATGAAAAACTGTTTTTT
TRBV19,TRBJ1-5,13,-,-,CASSSEGRQPQHF,TGTGCCAGTAGTTCCGAGGGGAGGCAGCCCCAGCATTTT
TRBV5-4,TRBJ1-3,11,-,-,CASSYGNTIYF,TGTGCCAGCAGTTATGGAAACACCATATATTTT
TRBV21-1,TRBJ2-5,14,-,-,CASSKRNRFKTQYF,TGTGCCAGCAGCAAAAGAAACAGGTTCAAGACCCAGTACTTC
TRBV14,TRBJ2-1,16,-,-,CASSQGLSMAVDEQFF,TGTGCCAGCAGCCAAGGCTTGAGCATGGCGGTCGATGAGCAGTTCTTC
TRBV19,TRBJ1-5,13,-,-,CASSTGWVQPQHF,TGTGCCAGTAGCACAGGGTGGGTTCAGCCCCAGCATTTT
TRBV6-4,TRBJ1-1,14,-,-,CASSSSPGNTEAFF,TGTGCCAGCAGTTCCTCCCCGGGGAACACTGAAGCTTTCTTT
TRBV5-6,TRBJ2-2,15,TRBD2,-,CASSVRLAGVGELFF,TGTGCCAGCAGCGTAAGACTAGCGGGGGTCGGGGAGCTGTTTTTT
TRBV15,TRBJ2-2,16,TRBD1,-,CATSKSFGTVAGELFF,TGTGCCACCAGCAAATCTTTCGGGACAGTGGCCGGGGAGCTGTTTTTT
TRBV27,TRBJ1-5,18,-,few,CASSPTPGATNSNQPQHF,TGTGCCAGCAGTCCCACACCTGGGGCAACTAATAGCAATCAGCCCCAGCATTTT
TRBV19,TRBJ2-3,16,TRBD2,-,CASSTRLAGGLDTQYF,TGTGCCAGTAGTACCAGACTAGCGGGGGGGTTAGATACGCAGTATTTT
TRBV29-1,TRBJ2-5,12,TRBD1,-,CSVEGGTGAQYF,TGCAGCGTTGAAGGGGGTACAGGGGCCCAGTACTTC
TRBV28,TRBJ1-5,14,-,-,CASSLDEGNQPQHF,TGTGCCAGCAGTTTAGATGAGGGCAATCAGCCCCAGCATTTT
TRBV19,TRBJ2-1,16,TRBD1,-,CASSTSGTGSYNEQFF,TGTGCCAGTAGCACATCTGGGACAGGGTCCTACAATGAGCAGTTCTTC
TRBV2,TRBJ1-4,15,TRBD1,few,CASSQVLAGGEKLFF,TGTGCCAGCAGTCAGGTGTTGGCAGGGGGCGAAAAACTGTTTTTT
TRBV3-1/TRBV3-2,TRBJ1-2,16,TRBD1,-,CASSQDRGQGARGYTF,TGTGCCAGCAGCCAAGACAGGGGACAGGGGGCGCGAGGCTACACCTTC
TRBV29-1,TRBJ1-2,11,-,-,CSVETGDGYTF,TGCAGCGTCGAAACAGGAGATGGCTACACCTTC
TRBV28,TRBJ1-1,14,-,once,CASSIPSGGTEAFF,TGTGCCAGCAGTATTCCCAGCGGGGGGACTGAAGCTTTCTTT
TRBV3-1/TRBV3-2,TRBJ1-6,14,TRBD1,few,CASSQGTERSPLHF,TGTGCCAGCAGCCAGGGGACAGAACGTTCACCCCTCCACTTT
TRBV14,TRBJ2-5,16,-,-,CASSQDWASHQETQYF,TGTGCCAGCAGCCAAGATTGGGCTAGCCACCAAGAGACCCAGTACTTC
TRBV7-6,TRBJ2-3,12,TRBD1,-,CASSSTGDTQYF,TGTGCCAGCAGCTCGACAGGGGATACGCAGTATTTT
TRBV20-1,TRBJ1-5,11,-,once,CSAQSDQPQHF,TGCAGTGCTCAGTCCGATCAGCCCCAGCATTTT
TRBV2,TRBJ1-3,16,TRBD1,-,CASSQLDRSSGNTIYF,TGTGCCAGCAGTCAACTGGACAGGTCCTCTGGAAACACCATATATTTT
TRBV9,TRBJ2-5,14,TRBD1,once,CASSKRQGGETQYF,TGTGCCAGCAGCAAACGACAGGGCGGAGAGACCCAGTACTTC
TRBV5-6,TRBJ1-5,15,-,-,CASSLTREDHQPQHF,TGTGCCAGCAGCTTGACCCGGGAAGATCATCAGCCCCAGCATTTT
TRBV4-1,TRBJ1-5,17,-,-,CASSQVGRESSNQPQHF,TGCGCCAGCAGCCAAGTTGGGAGGGAATCTAGCAATCAGCCCCAGCATTTT
TRBV25-1,TRBJ1-2,12,-,-,CASSESSYGYTF,TGTGCCAGCAGTGAATCCAGCTATGGCTACACCTTC
TRBV6-1,TRBJ1-2,12,-,-,CASSEAWRGYTF,TGTGCCAGCAGTGAAGCTTGGCGGGGCTACACCTTC
TRBV24-1,TRBJ2-3,13,-,-,CATSDPGGATQYF,TGTGCCACCAGTGATCCAGGAGGGGCTACGCAGTATTTT
TRBV4-2,TRBJ1-2,15,-,-,CASSQEGAGSGGYTF,TGTGCCAGCAGCCAAGAAGGGGCAGGCAGTGGGGGCTACACCTTC
TRBV7-2,TRBJ2-3,16,TRBD2,-,CASSLLTSGLTDTQYF,TGTGCCAGCAGCTTGCTGACTAGCGGGCTCACAGATACGCAGTATTTT
TRBV3-1/TRBV3-2,TRBJ1-3,18,-,-,CASSPPRGGTRTGNTIYF,TGTGCCAGCAGCCCGCCCCGGGGGGGGACGCGGACTGGAAACACCATATATTTT
TRBV12-3/TRBV12-4,TRBJ1-2,12,-,-,CASSLASYGYTF,TGTGCCAGCAGTTTGGCCTCCTATGGCTACACCTTC
TRBV9,TRBJ1-1,13,-,-,CASSVTVNTEAFF,TGTGCCAGCAGCGTGACAGTGAACACTGAAGCTTTCTTT
TRBV15,TRBJ1-4,14,-,-,CATTRDRKNEKLFF,TGTGCCACTACCCGAGACAGAAAGAATGAAAAACTGTTTTTT
TRBV7-9,TRBJ2-5,14,TRBD2,-,CASNIAGAVETQYF,TGTGCCAGCAACATAGCGGGGGCGGTTGAGACCCAGTACTTC
TRBV6-1,TRBJ1-2,13,-,-,CASLTAVGDGYTF,TGTGCCAGCCTTACCGCCGTCGGGGATGGCTACACCTTC
TRBV28,TRBJ2-1,12,-,-,CASSPRANEQFF,TGTGCCAGCAGTCCGCGCGCGAATGAGCAGTTCTTC
TRBV20-1,TRBJ2-7,11,-,-,CSAQRENEQYF,TGCAGTGCTCAAAGGGAGAACGAGCAGTACTTC